The clone carrying this T cell receptor beta chain showed up just once. The antigen is undetermined. These data come from a study of Tregs in tolerant kidney transplant recipients. Study-level findings and limits: Some patients' samples used different primers over time, so nucleotide sequences weren't comparable. Donor-specific Treg expansion exceeded global Treg expansion in tolerant patients, suggesting antigen drive. The most relevant donor-specific Treg TCRbeta repertoire apparently came from expansion with activated donor B cells. Few patients were studied, so findings need validation in larger groups.

Germline V gene lookup returns CDR1 LGHNA and CDR2 YNFKEQ. The CDR3 runs to 16 residues. J gave up 8 bases and V 4 bases, and 13 bases lay outside the gene matches. FACS sorting followed an approximately 6-day coculture of CFSE-labeled recipient PBMCs with irradiated graft donor PBMCs. Only in-frame clones appear in the TCRdb table, and some are missing; sequencing was by immunoSEQ multiplex PCR. The repertoire consists of fewer than 20,000 clones, with 53% occurring once and the leading ten covering 3% to 3.5%. The material was CD4+ T cells from blood cultured with allogeneic cells, obtained before the transplant. This TCR was recovered from a human patient who received a combined kidney and bone marrow transplant. The rearrangement joins TRBV4-2 to TRBJ1-2; 10 nucleotides match TRBD1. The CDR3 loop is CASSPRPGQGSPGYTF. CDR3 sequence (DNA): TGTGCCAGCAGCCCACGTCCGGGACAGGGGAGCCCCGGCTACACCTTC.